These 27 T cell receptor beta chains share one sample of origin, sequenced in a study of cytomegalovirus exposure and HLA in healthy donors. The PCR was carried out with 60 Vbeta primers and 13 Jbeta primers. The assay was immunoSEQ multiplex PCR, and TCRdb's table has in-frame clones only and misses some. The sample consists of 150,000 to 200,000 clones, 70% to 75% of them appearing once. Sequenced material: PBMCs. The receptors originated from a male donor in good health and CMV-seronegative.

The V call is TRBV4-2, the J call TRBJ2-5; tentatively, D is TRBD2 (6 bases). The J call may be in error: the DNA end matches TRBJ2-7 better. The CDR3 is made up of 17 amino acids. The germline gives CDR1 LGHNA, CDR2 YNFKEQ. CDR3 in amino acids: CASSQEWSGGGIYEQYF. CDR3 DNA: TGTGCCAGCAGCCAAGAGTGGTCCGGTGGCGGGATCTACGAGCAGTACTTC.

The V gene is TRBV7-8, the J gene TRBJ2-2; weak D call: TRBD2 (5 bases). The CDR3 has 14 amino acids. Trimming took off 1 base at V and 4 bases at J, with 7 bases between the two ends. Germline CDR1 SGHVS, CDR2 FQNEAQ. The CDR3 nucleotides are TGTGCCAGCAGCTTAGGGAGGATCACCGGGGAGCTGTTTTTT. The encoded protein is CASSLGRITGELFF.

The V call is TRBV6-5, the J call TRBJ2-5; 7 bases are shared with TRBD2. Trimming took 5 bases from V and 5 from J; bases not matched to a gene: 5. The CDR3 spans 13 residues. Germline assignment: CDR1 MNHEY and CDR2 SVGAGI. In DNA form, the CDR3 reads TGTGCCAGCAGTCCACGGGGAGGGGAGACCCAGTACTTC. The encoded protein is CASSPRGGETQYF.

V is TRBV7-9 and J is TRBJ1-6; 7 bases map to TRBD1. Germline assignment: CDR1 SEHNR and CDR2 FQNEAQ (reference sequence). Trimming cost V 5 bases and J 6 bases; bases outside gene matches: 4. The CDR3 is 14 residues long. The chain's CDR3 is CASSEQGTNSPLHF. CDR3 nucleotide sequence: TGTGCCAGCAGCGAACAGGGGACTAATTCACCCCTCCACTTT. Variable domain in full (rest from reference TRBV7-9 and TRBJ1-6): DTGVSQNPRHKITKRGQNVTFRCDPISEHNRLYWYRQTLGQGPEFLTYFQNEAQLEKSRLLSDRFSAERPKGSFSTLEIQRTEQGDSAMYLCASSEQGTNSPLHFGNGTRLTVT.

This clone has only a few counts. Additional DNA sequences in this sample encode the identical CDR3. Here the CDR3 reads CASSQNQETQYF. CDR3 bases: TGTGCCAGCAGCCAGAACCAAGAGACCCAGTACTTC. The chain combines TRBV2 with TRBJ2-5, with D uncertain. Looked up from germline, CDR1 is SNHLY and CDR2 is FYNNEI. V lost 6 bases and J 0 bases, leaving 5 bases between the germline ends. The CDR3 is 12 residues long. Complete variable domain (other parts from reference TRBV2 and TRBJ2-5): EPEVTQTPSHQVTQMGQEVILRCVPISNHLYFYWYRQILGQKVEFLVSFYNNEISEKSEIFDDQFSVERPDGSNFTLKIRSTKLEDSAMYFCASSQNQETQYFGPGTRLLVL.

This chain uses TRBV28 with TRBJ2-7; a weak D match, TRBD1 (6 bases). Germline loops: CDR1 MDHEN, CDR2 SYDVKM. V was clipped by 4 bases and J by 4 bases, with 14 bases between them. This CDR3 region has 14 residues. For the CDR3, the DNA is TGTGCCAGCAGTTATCAGGGGACGAATTACGAGCAGTACTTC. Protein: CASSYQGTNYEQYF.

V is TRBV19 and J is TRBJ1-2; D unclear. Trimming pared 2 bases from V and 5 bases from J, leaving 6 bases between. Per germline, CDR1 LNHDA and CDR2 SQIVND (reference sequence). The CDR3 has 12 amino acids. In DNA form, the CDR3 reads TGTGCCAGTAGTATAAGGGAGTATGGCTACACCTTC. Translated: CASSIREYGYTF. Together with reference TRBV19 and TRBJ1-2, the CDR3 gives the full variable domain: DGGITQSPKYLFRKEGQNVTLSCEQNLNHDAMYWYRQDPGQGLRLIYYSQIVNDFQKGDIAEGYSVSREKKESFPLTVTSAQKNPTAFYLCASSIREYGYTFGSGTRLTVV.

The chain couples TRBV19 to TRBJ1-5, with D possibly matching TRBD1 (6 bases). The CDR3 is made up of 14 amino acids. Trimming removed 7 bases at V and 4 bases at J, with 14 bases between. From germline, CDR1 is LNHDA and CDR2 SQIVND (reference sequence). CDR3 in amino acids: CASIEQGGNQPQHF. For the CDR3, the DNA is TGTGCCAGTATTGAACAGGGCGGGAATCAGCCCCAGCATTTT.

Points on this clone: An end of the junction differs from the germline gene, which may be a read error. The chain carries TRBV7-9 and TRBJ1-1; D is unclear. The CDR3 covers 12 residues. Germline CDR1 SEHNR, CDR2 FQNEAQ (reference sequence). The CDR3 nucleotides read TGTTCCAGCAGCTCCTATAACACTGAAGCTTTCTTT. This translates into CSSSSYNTEAFF. Supplemented by reference TRBV7-9 and TRBJ1-1, the full variable domain reads DTGVSQNPRHKITKRGQNVTFRCDPISEHNRLYWYRQTLGQGPEFLTYFQNEAQLEKSRLLSDRFSAERPKGSFSTLEIQRTEQGDSAMYLCSSSSYNTEAFFGQGTRLTVV.

The J gene is TRBJ1-1, the V gene TRBV30; the D is unclear. Germline assignment: CDR1 GTSNPN and CDR2 SVGIG (reference sequence). This CDR3 spans 12 amino acids. Trimming took 0 bases from V and 5 from J, leaving 7 bases between them. This CDR3 is CAWSVRRTEAFF. The CDR3 region has the DNA TGTGCCTGGAGTGTACGGAGGACTGAAGCTTTCTTT.

V is TRBV7-9 and J is TRBJ2-1; unclear D gene. The germline V and J ends were trimmed by 4 bases and 3 bases, with 22 bases remaining between them. The length of the CDR3 is 18 residues. CDR1 is SEHNR, CDR2 FQNEAQ, per germline (reference sequence). Written as DNA, the CDR3 is TGTGCCAGCAGCTCTACGGCGTTCGGAGCGACTTTCTACAATGAGCAGTTCTTC. This codes for CASSSTAFGATFYNEQFF.

This clone was found a few times. The V gene is TRBV30, the J gene TRBJ1-2, with D hard to call. The germline gives CDR1 GTSNPN, CDR2 SVGIG (reference sequence). This CDR3 contains 14 residues. Trimming cost V 4 bases and J 4 bases, with 16 bases left between them. The CDR3 region has the DNA TGTGCCTGGACTTCGGGAGGCAACCTCTATGGCTACACCTTC. Translating it yields CAWTSGGNLYGYTF.

The genes are TRBV27 and TRBJ1-6; D gene uncertain. V lost 4 bases and J lost 9, with 13 bases in between. Germline CDR1 is MNHEY and CDR2 is SMNVEV (reference sequence). The CDR3 totals 14 residues. The CDR3 region has the DNA TGTGCCAGCAGTTACGCACTTGCAGGTTCACCCCTCCACTTT. Amino acid sequence: CASSYALAGSPLHF.

This clone has only a few counts. The rearrangement uses TRBV2 and TRBJ2-1; no firm D call. Trimming removed 6 bases from V and 9 bases from J, with 12 bases in between. Looked up from germline, CDR1 is SNHLY and CDR2 is FYNNEI. There are 12 residues in the CDR3. The CDR3 sequence: CASSRPGPEQFF. CDR3 nucleotides: TGTGCCAGCAGCCGGCCAGGTCCTGAGCAGTTCTTC.

CDR3 amino acids: CASSLAQGSTDTQYF. Here the CDR3 DNA reads TGTGCCAGCAGCTTAGCGCAGGGTAGCACAGATACGCAGTATTTT. The gene calls are TRBV7-9 and TRBJ2-3; D is perhaps TRBD1 (5 bases). Trimming stripped 0 bases from V and 0 bases from J, with 7 bases between. Germline values: CDR1 SEHNR, CDR2 FQNEAQ (reference sequence). This CDR3 has 15 residues. The entire variable domain, with the rest obtained from reference TRBV7-9 and TRBJ2-3, is as follows: DTGVSQNPRHKITKRGQNVTFRCDPISEHNRLYWYRQTLGQGPEFLTYFQNEAQLEKSRLLSDRFSAERPKGSFSTLEIQRTEQGDSAMYLCASSLAQGSTDTQYFGPGTRLTVL.

The chain uses TRBV5-1 and TRBJ2-1; TRBD2 matches at 9 bases. The V gene end was trimmed by 6 bases and the J gene end by 4 bases; junction bases not matched to a gene: 5. This CDR3 region has 14 residues. Germline CDR1 is SGHRS and CDR2 is YFSETQ. The CDR3 loop reads CASKGGGGYNEQFF. The CDR3 bases are TGCGCCAGCAAAGGCGGGGGGGGTTACAATGAGCAGTTCTTC.

The CDR3, as DNA: TGTGCCAGCAGCCCCCGCGGGGGCTACGAGCAGTACTTC. Translated, it gives CASSPRGGYEQYF. This chain uses TRBV7-3 with TRBJ2-7; 7 bases match TRBD2. The CDR3 sequence is 13 residues long. Trimming cost V 5 bases and J 3 bases; bases outside gene matches: 4. Germline values: CDR1 SGHTA, CDR2 FQGTGA.

The chain uses TRBV12-5 and TRBJ1-2; perhaps TRBD1 as D (6 bases). V was shortened by 0 bases and J by 2 bases, with 7 bases between the two germline ends. Per the germline V gene, CDR1 is LGHNT and CDR2 is FRNRAP. The CDR3 is 14 amino acids. The CDR3 sequence: CASGLVDRNYGYTF. The CDR3 bases are TGTGCTAGTGGTTTGGTCGACAGGAACTATGGCTACACCTTC. The full variable domain, rest sourced from reference TRBV12-5 and TRBJ1-2, is DARVTQTPRHKVTEMGQEVTMRCQPILGHNTVFWYRQTMMQGLELLAYFRNRAPLDDSGMPKDRFSAEMPDATLATLKIQPSEPRDSAVYFCASGLVDRNYGYTFGSGTRLTVV.

The rearrangement links TRBV4-2 to TRBJ1-3; 7 positions agree with TRBD1. The germline CDR1 and CDR2 sequences are LGHNA and YNFKEQ. Trimming took 6 bases from V and 0 from J; bases not matched to a gene: 5. The CDR3 extends over 15 amino acids. The CDR3 spells CASRETGISGNTIYF. As DNA, the CDR3 is TGTGCCAGCAGAGAGACAGGGATCTCTGGAAACACCATATATTTT.

The V and J genes are TRBV28 and TRBJ2-5; D is perhaps TRBD2 (5 bases). The ends were cut back, 5 bases at V and 5 bases at J, with 12 bases in the middle. The CDR3 runs 13 residues. Germline-derived CDR1 and CDR2 are MDHEN and SYDVKM. The CDR3 DNA follows: TGTGCCAGCAGTAAACCCGGGGTGGAGACCCAGTACTTC. Encoded protein: CASSKPGVETQYF.

The rearrangement links TRBV28 to TRBJ1-2; tentative D call: TRBD1 (5 bases). The V end was cut by 6 bases, the J end by 8 bases, with 13 bases between. This CDR3 is built from 12 residues. CDR1 and CDR2 (germline): MDHEN, SYDVKM. The CDR3 region has the DNA TGTGCCAGCAGACCAGGGAAGGGGGGCTACACCTTC. It translates to CASRPGKGGYTF.

The rearrangement links TRBV30 to TRBJ2-3; 8 bases line up with TRBD1. V was pared by 4 bases and J by 5 bases, with 14 bases of the junction left unmatched. CDR1 is GTSNPN, CDR2 SVGIG, per germline (reference sequence). The CDR3 loop spans 16 amino acids. CDR3 loop: CAWNLIQGGRIDTQYF. The CDR3 DNA reads as TGTGCCTGGAATTTGATACAGGGGGGTAGGATAGATACGCAGTATTTT.

The chain has TRBV30 and TRBJ2-3, with D unresolved. The CDR3 loop spans 13 amino acids. Germline V gives CDR1 GTSNPN, CDR2 SVGIG (reference sequence). Trimming took 2 bases from V and 2 from J, leaving 8 bases between them. The CDR3 sequence: CAWSPPNTDTQYF. CDR3 nucleotides: TGTGCCTGGAGTCCCCCTAACACAGATACGCAGTATTTT.

To note about this clone: The sample carries other DNA sequences with the same CDR3. The chain has TRBV30 and TRBJ1-5, with 7 bases lining up with TRBD1. This CDR3 is 13 amino acids long. With 0 bases clipped from V and 4 bases from J, the junction kept 0 bases outside the gene matches. Germline assignment: CDR1 GTSNPN and CDR2 SVGIG (reference sequence). The CDR3 here is CAWSVTGNQPQHF. In DNA, the CDR3 is TGTGCCTGGAGTGTGACAGGGAATCAGCCCCAGCATTTT.

This sequence joins TRBV6-1 and TRBJ1-5, with 10 positions matching TRBD1. Germline V gene lookup returns CDR1 MNHNS and CDR2 SASEGT. V lost 3 bases, J lost 9 bases, and 8 bases stayed unmatched. CDR3 length equals 15 residues. The CDR3 reads CASSDGTGAPRPQHF. The CDR3 DNA reads TGTGCCAGCAGTGATGGGACAGGGGCCCCCCGGCCCCAGCATTTT.

The V call is TRBV4-3, the J call TRBJ1-5; a possible D gene is TRBD1 (5 bases). This CDR3 contains 15 residues. V shed 0 bases and J shed 5 bases, with 11 bases lying between them. In germline, CDR1 is LGHNA, CDR2 YSLEER. The CDR3 here is CASSQDSGRYQPQHF. DNA of the CDR3: TGCGCCAGCAGCCAAGATTCAGGGCGCTATCAGCCCCAGCATTTT.

Note on this clone: This specimen includes other DNA sequences encoding the same CDR3. The rearrangement uses TRBV19 and TRBJ2-7, with 9 bases aligning to TRBD1. The CDR3 spans 14 residues. V lost 3 bases to trimming and J lost 2 bases; unmatched junction nucleotides: 2. Germline loops: CDR1 LNHDA, CDR2 SQIVND (reference sequence). The CDR3, as DNA: TGTGCCAGTAGTATGGGACAGGGTCCCTACGAGCAGTACTTC. This encodes CASSMGQGPYEQYF.